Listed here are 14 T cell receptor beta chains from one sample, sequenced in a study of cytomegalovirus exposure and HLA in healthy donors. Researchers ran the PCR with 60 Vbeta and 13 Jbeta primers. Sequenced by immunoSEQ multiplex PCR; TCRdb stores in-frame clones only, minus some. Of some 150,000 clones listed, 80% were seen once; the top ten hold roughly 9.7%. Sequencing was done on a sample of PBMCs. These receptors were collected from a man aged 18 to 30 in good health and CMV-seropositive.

CDR3 bases: TGTGCCAGCAGCTGGGGACAGGGTACTAATGAAAAACTGTTTTTT. Its translation is CASSWGQGTNEKLFF. This sequence joins TRBV5-5 and TRBJ1-4, with 9 bases identical to TRBD1. The V and J ends lost 3 bases and 2 bases, in that order; junction bases with no gene match: 2. CDR1 is SGHKS, CDR2 YYEKEE, per germline (reference sequence). The CDR3 is 15 residues long.

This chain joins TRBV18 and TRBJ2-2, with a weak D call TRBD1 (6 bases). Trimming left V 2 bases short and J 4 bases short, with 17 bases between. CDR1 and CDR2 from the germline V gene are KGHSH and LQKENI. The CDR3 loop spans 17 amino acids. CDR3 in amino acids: CASSPTTPQGPTGELFF. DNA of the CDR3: TGTGCCAGCTCACCAACGACGCCACAGGGACCCACCGGGGAGCTGTTTTTT.

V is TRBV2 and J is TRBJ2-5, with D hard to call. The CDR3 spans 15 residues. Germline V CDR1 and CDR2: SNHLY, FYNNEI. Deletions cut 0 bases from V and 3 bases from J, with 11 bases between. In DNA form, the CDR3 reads TGTGCCAGCAGTGAAGCGCTTTTAGCTAAAGAGACCCAGTACTTC. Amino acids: CASSEALLAKETQYF.

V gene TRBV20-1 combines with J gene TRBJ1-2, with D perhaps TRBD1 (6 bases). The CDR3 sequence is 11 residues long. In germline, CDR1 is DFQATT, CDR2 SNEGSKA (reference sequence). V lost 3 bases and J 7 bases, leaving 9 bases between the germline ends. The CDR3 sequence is CSARGASGYTF. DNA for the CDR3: TGCAGTGCTAGGGGGGCAAGTGGCTACACCTTC.

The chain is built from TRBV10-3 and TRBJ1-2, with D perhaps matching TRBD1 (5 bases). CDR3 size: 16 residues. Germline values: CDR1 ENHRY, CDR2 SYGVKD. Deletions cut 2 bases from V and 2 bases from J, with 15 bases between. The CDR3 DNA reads TGTGCCATCAGTGAGACGGATGGGGGAGGAAACTATGGCTACACCTTC. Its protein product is CAISETDGGGNYGYTF.

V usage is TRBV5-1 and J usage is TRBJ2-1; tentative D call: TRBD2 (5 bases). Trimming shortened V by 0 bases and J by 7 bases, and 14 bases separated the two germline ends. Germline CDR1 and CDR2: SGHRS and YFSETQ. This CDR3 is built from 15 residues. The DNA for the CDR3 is TGCGCCAGCAGCTTGGGGCCAGCGGAGTTGAATGAGCAGTTCTTC. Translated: CASSLGPAELNEQFF.

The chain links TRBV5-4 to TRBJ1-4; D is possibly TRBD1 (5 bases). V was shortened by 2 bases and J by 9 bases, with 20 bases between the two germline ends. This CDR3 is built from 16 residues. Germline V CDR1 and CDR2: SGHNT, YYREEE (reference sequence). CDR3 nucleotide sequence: TGTGCCAGCAGCTTTTATAAGGGAACAGGAGAAAAAAAACTGTTTTTT. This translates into CASSFYKGTGEKKLFF.

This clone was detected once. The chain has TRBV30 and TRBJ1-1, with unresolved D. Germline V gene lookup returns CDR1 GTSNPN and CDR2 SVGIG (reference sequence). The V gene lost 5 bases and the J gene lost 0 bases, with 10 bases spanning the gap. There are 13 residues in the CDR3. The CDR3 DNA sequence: TGTGCCTGGGCCCCACAGATGAACACTGAAGCTTTCTTT. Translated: CAWAPQMNTEAFF.

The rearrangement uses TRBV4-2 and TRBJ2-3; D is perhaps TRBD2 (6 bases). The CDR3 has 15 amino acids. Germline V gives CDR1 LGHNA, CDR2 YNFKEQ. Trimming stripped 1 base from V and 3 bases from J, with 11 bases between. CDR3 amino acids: CASSQAGEVTDTQYF. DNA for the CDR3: TGTGCCAGCAGCCAAGCGGGAGAGGTAACAGATACGCAGTATTTT.

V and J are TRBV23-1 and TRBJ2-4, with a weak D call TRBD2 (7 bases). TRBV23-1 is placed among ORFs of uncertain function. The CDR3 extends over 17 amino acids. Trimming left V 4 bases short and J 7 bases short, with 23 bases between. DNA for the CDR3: TGCGCCAGCAGTCCCACCCCGGGGGCCCAGCGGGGTAACATTCAGTACTTC. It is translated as CASSPTPGAQRGNIQYF.

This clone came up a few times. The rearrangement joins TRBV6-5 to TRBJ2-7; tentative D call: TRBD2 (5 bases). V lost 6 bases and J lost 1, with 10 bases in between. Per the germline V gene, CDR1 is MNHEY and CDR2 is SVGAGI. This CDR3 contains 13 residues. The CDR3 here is CASRTRGSYEQYF. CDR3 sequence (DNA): TGTGCCAGCAGAACCCGGGGTTCCTACGAGCAGTACTTC.

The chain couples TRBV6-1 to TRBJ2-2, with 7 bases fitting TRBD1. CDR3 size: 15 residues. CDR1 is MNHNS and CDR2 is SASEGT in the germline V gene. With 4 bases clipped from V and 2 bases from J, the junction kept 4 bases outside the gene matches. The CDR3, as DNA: TGTGCCAGCAGTGGGGGACAGCGTAACACCGGGGAGCTGTTTTTT. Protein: CASSGGQRNTGELFF.

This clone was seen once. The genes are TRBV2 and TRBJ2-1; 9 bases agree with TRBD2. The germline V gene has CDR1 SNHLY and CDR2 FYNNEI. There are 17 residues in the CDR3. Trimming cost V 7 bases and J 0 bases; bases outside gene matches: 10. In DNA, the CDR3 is TGTGCCAGCACCGCGCGGGGGGGAATTCGCTCCTACAATGAGCAGTTCTTC. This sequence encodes CASTARGGIRSYNEQFF. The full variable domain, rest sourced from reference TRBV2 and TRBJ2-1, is EPEVTQTPSHQVTQMGQEVILRCVPISNHLYFYWYRQILGQKVEFLVSFYNNEISEKSEIFDDQFSVERPDGSNFTLKIRSTKLEDSAMYFCASTARGGIRSYNEQFFGPGTRLTVL.

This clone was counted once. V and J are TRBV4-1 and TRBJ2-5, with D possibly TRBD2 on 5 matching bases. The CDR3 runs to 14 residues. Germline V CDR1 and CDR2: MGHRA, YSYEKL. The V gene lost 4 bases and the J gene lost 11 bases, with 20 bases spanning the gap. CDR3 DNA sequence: TGCGCCAGCAGCCCTTCTCCCGGGCGATGGGAGCAGTACTTC. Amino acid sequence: CASSPSPGRWEQYF.